What follows are 26 T cell receptor beta chains derived from one specimen sequenced in a study of blood T cells in healthy people across ages. Sample-barcoded 5' priming and a J-beta primer mix drove a second PCR of 7 to 11 cycles. TCRdb re-analysed the 5' RACE reads in MiXCR, keeping a single row per CDR3 protein. Of over 700,000 distinct CDR3 sequences listed, less than 70% are singletons. The sequenced sample consisted of blood. These receptor sequences come from a man aged 80 or over in good health.

This clonotype was picked up a small number of times. The rearrangement joins TRBV5-1 to TRBJ2-3, with 7 bases aligning to TRBD2. The germline CDR1 and CDR2 sequences are SGHRS and YFSETQ. The CDR3 runs 14 residues. V shed 4 bases and J 6 bases; nucleotides not matched to a gene: 8. Here the CDR3 DNA reads TGCGCCAGCAGCAGGAAAGCGGGATCGGATACGCAGTATTTT. Amino acids: CASSRKAGSDTQYF.

The rearrangement joins TRBV27 to TRBJ2-1, with a weak D call TRBD1 (6 bases). CDR3 size: 14 residues. V lost 6 bases, J lost 4 bases, and 13 bases lay in between. CDR1 and CDR2 (germline): MNHEY, SMNVEV (reference sequence). CDR3 DNA sequence: TGTGCCAGCAGCAATCTGGACAGTTACAATGAGCAGTTCTTC. Protein product: CASSNLDSYNEQFF.

This rearrangement joins TRBV20-1 to TRBJ1-4; 8 nucleotides match TRBD1. J was trimmed by 2 bases and V by 0 bases; bases with no gene match: 5. The CDR3 spans 16 residues. From germline, CDR1 is DFQATT and CDR2 SNEGSKA (reference sequence). CDR3 protein: CSARDQGASTNEKLFF. In DNA, the CDR3 is TGCAGTGCTAGAGATCAGGGGGCGTCTACTAATGAAAAACTGTTTTTT.

The chain employs TRBV7-2 and TRBJ2-7; the match to TRBD2 covers 8 bases. CDR3 size: 15 residues. CDR1 and CDR2 from the germline V gene are SGHTA and FQGNSA. The V and J ends lost 5 bases and 4 bases, in that order; junction bases with no gene match: 10. This CDR3 reads CASSEAGGAGYEQYF. As DNA, the CDR3 is TGTGCCAGCAGCGAGGCGGGGGGCGCGGGGTACGAGCAGTACTTC.

The rearrangement joins TRBV10-1 to TRBJ2-7, with D maybe TRBD1 (5 bases). The germline V gene encodes CDR1 WNHNN and CDR2 SYGVQD (reference sequence). Trimming stripped 4 bases from V and 7 bases from J, with 11 bases between. The CDR3 has 12 amino acids. CDR3 coding DNA: TGCGCCAGCAGTGGGGGCCTTGGGGAGCAGTACTTC. Translating it yields CASSGGLGEQYF.

This chain connects TRBV20-1 to TRBJ2-1, with TRBD2 matching over 15 bases. J was trimmed by 6 bases and V by 6 bases; bases with no gene match: 6. CDR1 and CDR2 from the germline V gene are DFQATT and SNEGSKA (reference sequence). The CDR3 has 15 amino acids. As DNA, the CDR3 is TGCAGTGCCAGGACTAGCGGGAGGGCCGGCAATGAGCAGTTCTTC. This translates into CSARTSGRAGNEQFF.

The chain joins TRBV20-1 to TRBJ1-2; D unclear. V shed 3 bases and J shed 5 bases, with 10 bases lying between them. Germline CDR1 and CDR2: DFQATT and SNEGSKA (reference sequence). This CDR3 has 12 amino acids. The CDR3, as DNA: TGCAGTGCTAGCGTTCCCCCTTATGGCTACACCTTC. It codes for CSASVPPYGYTF.

J is TRBJ2-1 and V is TRBV7-9; D gene unclear. The CDR3 loop spans 12 amino acids. CDR1 is SEHNR and CDR2 is FQNEAQ in the germline V gene (reference sequence). The germline V and J ends were trimmed by 4 bases and 9 bases, with 10 bases remaining between them. The CDR3 DNA is TGTGCCAGCAGCTCCCTAGTCACTGAGCAGTTCTTC. This gives the protein CASSSLVTEQFF.

The V call is TRBV15, the J call TRBJ1-1; tentatively, D is TRBD1 (6 bases). The CDR3 spans 14 residues. V was clipped by 3 bases and J by 3 bases, with 11 bases between them. Germline CDR1 LNHNV, CDR2 YYDKDF (reference sequence). CDR3 coding DNA: TGTGCCACCAGCAGTGATCAGGGGTACACTGAAGCTTTCTTT. Its translation: CATSSDQGYTEAFF.

J is TRBJ1-2 and V is TRBV4-1, with 8 bases fitting TRBD1. The V gene's germline CDR1 is MGHRA and CDR2 YSYEKL. The CDR3 has 14 amino acids. Unmatched junction bases numbered 3, after V lost 1 base and J lost 5 bases. The CDR3 region has the DNA TGCGCCAGCAGCCAAGGGACAGGGCGGTATGGCTACACCTTC. Protein sequence: CASSQGTGRYGYTF.

The genes are TRBV2 and TRBJ2-7, with 7 bases that match TRBD1. CDR1 is SNHLY and CDR2 is FYNNEI in the germline V gene. V was clipped by 4 bases and J by 6 bases; unmatched bases: 6. There are 13 residues in the CDR3. For the CDR3, the DNA is TGTGCCAGCAGTGGAAGGGGGCTGGTCGAGCAGTACTTC. It yields the protein CASSGRGLVEQYF. The full variable domain, in which reference TRBV2 and TRBJ2-7 provide the parts outside the CDR3, is EPEVTQTPSHQVTQMGQEVILRCVPISNHLYFYWYRQILGQKVEFLVSFYNNEISEKSEIFDDQFSVERPDGSNFTLKIRSTKLEDSAMYFCASSGRGLVEQYFGPGTRLTVT.

This clonotype was recorded a few times. CDR3 in amino acids: CSARRRPTEAFF. The CDR3 DNA reads TGCAGTGCTAGAAGAAGACCCACTGAAGCTTTCTTT. The chain links TRBV20-1 to TRBJ1-1, with unresolved D. The germline V gene encodes CDR1 DFQATT and CDR2 SNEGSKA (reference sequence). V was pared by 2 bases and J by 4 bases, with 8 bases between. The CDR3 is made up of 12 amino acids.

In its sample, this clonotype was seen a few times. This chain uses TRBV10-3 with TRBJ1-2; D is undetermined. The germline V and J ends were trimmed by 0 bases and 4 bases, with 12 bases remaining between them. CDR3 length: 15 residues. Germline V gene lookup returns CDR1 ENHRY and CDR2 SYGVKD. For the CDR3, the DNA is TGTGCCATCAGTGAGTCTGGCACTCTGGGCTATGGCTACACCTTC. Residues: CAISESGTLGYGYTF.

This clonotype appeared many times. This chain links TRBV14 with TRBJ2-1, with 9 positions matching TRBD2. V trimming: 2 bases; J trimming: 6 bases; junction bases outside the gene matches: 5. The CDR3 consists of 15 residues. In germline, CDR1 is SGHDN, CDR2 FVKESK. The CDR3 DNA sequence: TGTGCCAGCAGCCAATCAGCGGGAGGTGGCAATGAGCAGTTCTTC. It specifies CASSQSAGGGNEQFF.

This sequence joins TRBV24-1 and TRBJ2-2; TRBD1 might be the D (5 bases). V gave up 5 bases and J gave up 3 bases, with 12 bases separating them. Germline CDR1 KGHDR, CDR2 SFDVKD. The CDR3 is made up of 15 amino acids. CDR3 residues: CATSGSGRDTGELFF. DNA for the CDR3: TGTGCCACCAGTGGGTCAGGGCGAGACACCGGGGAGCTGTTTTTT.

This clonotype was seen a few times. The chain joins TRBV15 to TRBJ2-3; D is tentatively TRBD1 or TRBD2 (5 bases each). V shed 0 bases and J shed 2 bases, with 9 bases lying between them. This CDR3 comprises 15 residues. Germline CDR1 LNHNV, CDR2 YYDKDF (reference sequence). In DNA, the CDR3 is TGTGCCACCAGCAGAGATGGGGGTAACACAGATACGCAGTATTTT. Translating gives CATSRDGGNTDTQYF.

Here the CDR3 reads CSASIGRGNEQFF. The CDR3 coding sequence is TGCAGTGCTAGTATCGGCAGGGGCAATGAGCAGTTCTTC. This chain links TRBV20-1 with TRBJ2-1, with D perhaps TRBD1 (6 bases). CDR1 is DFQATT and CDR2 is SNEGSKA in the germline V gene (reference sequence). This CDR3 is built from 13 residues. Between the trimmed V and J ends, which lost 3 bases and 6 bases, there was a span of 12 bases.

The chain is built from TRBV10-2 and TRBJ1-4, with a weak D call TRBD1 (5 bases). Germline V CDR1 and CDR2: WSHSY, SAAADI. Between the trimmed V and J ends, which lost 8 bases and 5 bases, there was a span of 6 bases. The CDR3 is 11 amino acids. The CDR3: CASWGNEKLFF. The CDR3 region has the DNA TGCGCCAGCTGGGGGAATGAAAAACTGTTTTTT.

The J gene is TRBJ1-2, the V gene TRBV20-1; 10 bases are shared with TRBD1. The V and J ends lost 2 bases and 6 bases, in that order; junction bases with no gene match: 12. The germline V gene has CDR1 DFQATT and CDR2 SNEGSKA (reference sequence). CDR3 length equals 16 residues. CDR3: CSARTVPGTGDNGYTF. Here the CDR3 DNA reads TGCAGTGCTAGAACGGTCCCTGGGACAGGGGATAATGGCTACACCTTC.

This clonotype came up a few times. The rearrangement links TRBV29-1 to TRBJ1-2; D possibly corresponds to TRBD1 (5 bases). CDR1 and CDR2 from the germline V gene are SQVTM and ANQGSEA. CDR3 length: 17 amino acids. The V and J ends lost 0 bases and 5 bases respectively, with 22 bases between them. The CDR3 loop is CSVEEYRGVRGVYGYTF. The CDR3 bases are TGCAGCGTTGAAGAGTACCGGGGCGTCCGAGGGGTTTATGGCTACACCTTC.

This clonotype turned up a few times. The rearrangement uses TRBV12-3 or TRBV12-4 and TRBJ1-2; D is unclear. CDR3 size: 11 residues. Trimming left V 6 bases short and J 8 bases short, with 10 bases between. The CDR3 sequence: CASRPFEGYTF. CDR3 nucleotide sequence: TGTGCCAGCAGGCCTTTTGAGGGCTACACCTTC.

The chain recombines TRBV20-1 with TRBJ1-1, with D hard to call. The germline gives CDR1 DFQATT, CDR2 SNEGSKA (reference sequence). The CDR3 contains 15 residues. Between the trimmed V and J ends, which lost 0 bases and 6 bases, there was a span of 17 bases. CDR3 nucleotide sequence: TGCAGTGCTAGAGATCTTGCCTTCTCTACCTCTGAAGCTTTCTTT. Protein sequence: CSARDLAFSTSEAFF.

This clonotype was observed a single time. The gene calls are TRBV5-6 and TRBJ2-7; a weak D match, TRBD2 (6 bases). This CDR3 has 14 residues. Deletions cut 2 bases from V and 6 bases from J, with 15 bases between. Germline loops: CDR1 SGHDT, CDR2 YYEEEE. CDR3 coding DNA: TGTGCCAGCAGCTTCCCGGGCAGGAGGGGCGAGCAGTACTTC. Translation: CASSFPGRRGEQYF.

This clonotype occurred once. The genes are TRBV27 and TRBJ1-4; 9 bases map to TRBD1. Germline V gives CDR1 MNHEY, CDR2 SMNVEV (reference sequence). This CDR3 has 13 residues. The trim removed 11 bases at V and 6 bases at J, leaving 7 bases unmatched. The CDR3 sequence is CAGKTGGDEKLFF. CDR3 in DNA: TGTGCCGGAAAGACAGGGGGGGATGAAAAACTGTTTTTT.

This clonotype was seen ten or more times. V is TRBV7-9 and J is TRBJ2-7; TRBD2 is a possible D gene (5 bases). V lost 0 bases and J lost 6, with 12 bases in between. The CDR3 runs 14 residues. Per the germline V gene, CDR1 is SEHNR and CDR2 is FQNEAQ (reference sequence). The CDR3: CASSLAALASEQYF. CDR3 bases: TGTGCCAGCAGCTTAGCGGCCCTAGCCTCCGAGCAGTACTTC.

The chain is built from TRBV7-2 and TRBJ2-1; TRBD1 matches at 7 bases. Germline trimming cut 5 bases from V and 0 bases from J; bases unmatched to any gene: 7. This CDR3 comprises 16 residues. Germline loops: CDR1 SGHTA, CDR2 FQGNSA. Here the CDR3 reads CASSARQGISYNEQFF. The CDR3 nucleotides are TGTGCCAGCAGCGCAAGACAGGGAATCTCCTACAATGAGCAGTTCTTC. Full variable domain (remainder filled in from reference TRBV7-2 and TRBJ2-1): GAGVSQSPSNKVTEKGKDVELRCDPISGHTALYWYRQSLGQGLEFLIYFQGNSAPDKSGLPSDRFSAERTGGSVSTLTIQRTQQEDSAVYLCASSARQGISYNEQFFGPGTRLTVL.